Below, 13 T cell receptor beta chains from the same sample are listed, as sequenced in a study of early T cells in non-severe SARS-CoV-2 infection. MiXCR, applied by TCRdb to the 5' RACE reads, yields one record per CDR3 protein. The top ten hold 21% of the sample, which has 100,000 to 150,000 distinct CDR3 sequences, more than 12% seen once. The specimen sequenced was whole blood. The receptor source for this set is an adult who was a healthcare worker with PCR-confirmed SARS-CoV-2 infection or an uninfected control (not recorded which).

The chain uses TRBV7-9 and TRBJ1-1, with 8 bases that match TRBD1. CDR3 length: 13 amino acids. Trimming at V came to 5 bases and at J to 5 bases, leaving 4 bases not matched to a gene. Looked up from germline, CDR1 is SEHNR and CDR2 is FQNEAQ (reference sequence). In DNA form, the CDR3 reads TGTGCCAGCAGCCAGGACAGGGAAACTGAAGCTTTCTTT. It codes for CASSQDRETEAFF.

This chain uses TRBV3-1 with TRBJ1-6, with no clear D. The ends were cut back, 3 bases at V and 6 bases at J, with 9 bases in the middle. This CDR3 is built from 14 residues. Germline CDR1 LGHDT, CDR2 YNNKEL (reference sequence). Here the CDR3 reads CASSHISFNSPLHF. In nucleotides, the CDR3 is TGTGCCAGCAGCCACATCTCGTTTAATTCACCCCTCCACTTT.

This clonotype has a count of ten or more. This sequence joins TRBV2 and TRBJ1-4, with 8 bases fitting TRBD1. Germline CDR1 SNHLY, CDR2 FYNNEI. CDR3 length: 12 amino acids. The V and J ends lost 5 bases and 11 bases, in that order; junction bases with no gene match: 4. CDR3 DNA: TGTGCCAGCAGTCAGGGGGCGAAGAAACTGTTTTTT. The encoded protein is CASSQGAKKLFF.

The chain joins TRBV5-1 to TRBJ2-2; a possible D gene is TRBD2 (6 bases). The CDR3 spans 13 residues. In germline, CDR1 is SGHRS, CDR2 YFSETQ. Trimming pared 3 bases from V and 4 bases from J, leaving 7 bases between. The CDR3 sequence: CASSSGLTGELFF. The CDR3 DNA reads TGCGCCAGCAGCTCGGGACTCACCGGGGAGCTGTTTTTT. The complete variable domain, with remaining parts taken from reference TRBV5-1 and TRBJ2-2, reads KAGVTQTPRYLIKTRGQQVTLSCSPISGHRSVSWYQQTPGQGLQFLFEYFSETQRNKGNFPGRFSGRQFSNSRSEMNVSTLELGDSALYLCASSSGLTGELFFGEGSRLTVL.

This clonotype has a handful of counts. The rearrangement uses TRBV5-4 and TRBJ2-2; weak D call: TRBD1 (6 bases). The V gene's germline CDR1 is SGHNT and CDR2 YYREEE (reference sequence). V was shortened by 4 bases and J by 4 bases, with 11 bases between the two germline ends. This CDR3 has 14 amino acids. CDR3 coding DNA: TGTGCCAGCAGCCCCCCAGGGGTCACCGGGGAGCTGTTTTTT. Translated, it gives CASSPPGVTGELFF.

This chain links TRBV9 with TRBJ1-1; 7 bases agree with TRBD1. This CDR3 is built from 16 residues. Trimming at V came to 4 bases and at J to 0 bases, leaving 9 bases not matched to a gene. CDR1 is SGDLS, CDR2 YYNGEE, per germline. The CDR3 DNA follows: TGTGCCAGCAGCACGATGGGACAGCTGGTGAACACTGAAGCTTTCTTT. Its translation: CASSTMGQLVNTEAFF.

The gene calls are TRBV12-3 or TRBV12-4 and TRBJ1-1; 11 nucleotides align to TRBD1. Trimming at V came to 0 bases and at J to 5 bases, leaving 2 bases not matched to a gene. The CDR3 is made up of 15 amino acids. The CDR3 protein is CASSLAGTGGTEAFF. In DNA form, the CDR3 reads TGTGCCAGCAGTTTAGCGGGGACAGGGGGGACTGAAGCTTTCTTT.

This clonotype showed up just a few times. The rearrangement joins TRBV7-2 to TRBJ1-2; 9 bases agree with TRBD1. Germline loops: CDR1 SGHTA, CDR2 FQGNSA. This CDR3 spans 15 amino acids. Unmatched junction bases numbered 9, after V lost 3 bases and J lost 7 bases. DNA of the CDR3: TGTGCCAGCAGCTTGTCCCCGGGACAGGGTGGTGGCTACACCTTC. Translation: CASSLSPGQGGGYTF.

The chain couples TRBV29-1 to TRBJ2-6; 10 nucleotides match TRBD1. The V and J ends lost 7 bases and 2 bases, in that order; junction bases with no gene match: 2. In germline, CDR1 is SQVTM, CDR2 ANQGSEA. The CDR3 has 14 amino acids. DNA of the CDR3: TGCAGCGCCGGGACAGGGGCTGGGGCCAACGTCCTGACTTTC. It encodes CSAGTGAGANVLTF.

This clonotype was seen a few times. The chain recombines TRBV27 with TRBJ2-7; weak D call: TRBD1 (6 bases). The length of the CDR3 is 14 residues. Trimming shortened V by 3 bases and J by 7 bases, and 16 bases separated the two germline ends. Germline V gives CDR1 MNHEY, CDR2 SMNVEV (reference sequence). The CDR3 coding sequence is TGTGCCAGCAGTTTTTGGCAGAGGGGGACGGAGCAGTACTTC. Amino acids: CASSFWQRGTEQYF.

The genes are TRBV10-2 and TRBJ1-4; D ambiguous. Trimming removed 3 bases from V and 8 bases from J, with 10 bases in between. The germline V gene encodes CDR1 WSHSY and CDR2 SAAADI. The CDR3 covers 13 residues. The CDR3 loop is CASSDGPGEKLFF. The CDR3, as DNA: TGCGCCAGCAGTGATGGCCCTGGGGAAAAACTGTTTTTT.

The rearrangement joins TRBV11-1 to TRBJ2-1; no reliable D call. The CDR3 sequence is 12 residues long. Trimming stripped 6 bases from V and 8 bases from J, with 11 bases between. Looked up from germline, CDR1 is SGHAT and CDR2 is FQDESV (reference sequence). CDR3 protein: CASRRRYDEQFF. CDR3 DNA: TGTGCCAGCAGAAGACGGTACGATGAGCAGTTCTTC.

The rearrangement links TRBV4-1 to TRBJ1-1; TRBD1 agrees at 9 bases. This CDR3 has 16 amino acids. The J segment lost 6 bases and the V segment lost 3 bases, leaving 11 bases of the junction unmatched. CDR1 MGHRA and CDR2 YSYEKL come from the germline V gene. CDR3 amino acids: CASSQGIQGATAEAFF. CDR3 bases: TGCGCCAGCAGCCAGGGGATACAGGGGGCAACGGCTGAAGCTTTCTTT.